This T cell receptor (beta chain) is from a study of shared clonotypes between healthy human individuals. Some clones are missing from TCRdb's copy, which holds only in-frame ones; the method was immunoSEQ multiplex PCR. The top ten clones hold roughly 0.61% of a sample with roughly 1,000,000 clones, roughly 74% of them seen once. V was pared by 0 bases and J by 7 bases, with 2 bases of the junction left unmatched. Germline-derived CDR1 and CDR2 are SGHNT and YYREEE (reference sequence). The CDR3 covers 14 residues. The chain couples TRBV5-4 to TRBJ2-4; TRBD2 agrees at 9 bases. Specimen: memory CD4+ T cells from PBMCs. Sample subset: CD45RA-negative fraction. The TCR originated in a man aged 18 to 30 in good health. Some clones in this sample may be carry-over from other donors' samples. CDR3 sequence: CASSLAAGGNIQYF. The CDR3 DNA sequence: TGTGCCAGCAGCTTGGCGGCGGGGGGGAACATTCAGTACTTC.